Each of the 10 T cell receptor beta chains below was sequenced from the same sample in a study of blood T cell repertoires in COVID-19. Repertoires were generated with immunoSEQ multiplex PCR, while TCRdb's copy carries only in-frame clones and drops some. The profile shows roughly 85,000 clones, roughly 88% of them singletons. The sequenced sample was peripheral blood. All receptors come from a man between 50 and 59 years old with active or convalescent COVID-19.

This clone was seen just once. The chain combines TRBV18 with TRBJ1-5; D is perhaps TRBD1 (5 bases). The V end was cut by 2 bases, the J end by 1 base, with 6 bases between. Germline CDR1 and CDR2: KGHSH and LQKENI. The CDR3 totals 14 residues. As DNA, the CDR3 is TGTGCCAGCTCACCAGGGGCCAGCAATCAGCCCCAGCATTTT. It encodes CASSPGASNQPQHF.

The chain employs TRBV7-2 and TRBJ2-1; D is perhaps TRBD2 (6 bases). The germline V and J ends were trimmed by 1 base and 4 bases, with 17 bases remaining between them. The germline CDR1 and CDR2 sequences are SGHTA and FQGNSA. This CDR3 region has 17 residues. CDR3 coding DNA: TGTGCCAGCAGCTTAGTGGAGGGGCCCGGATATTACAATGAGCAGTTCTTC. Its protein product is CASSLVEGPGYYNEQFF.

The V call is TRBV4-2, the J call TRBJ1-1; D may be TRBD1 (5 bases). Trimming cost V 1 base and J 2 bases, with 11 bases left between them. The CDR3 extends over 15 amino acids. Germline V lookup: CDR1 LGHNA, CDR2 YNFKEQ. CDR3 DNA: TGTGCCAGCAGCCAAGTGGAGGGGCATAACACTGAAGCTTTCTTT. This codes for CASSQVEGHNTEAFF.

The chain has TRBV7-6 and TRBJ1-6; possible D gene TRBD1, 6 bases. This CDR3 spans 14 amino acids. The V gene's germline CDR1 is SGHVS and CDR2 FNYEAQ. V gave up 4 bases and J gave up 10 bases, with 14 bases separating them. CDR3: CASSSRGGGSPLHF. In DNA form, the CDR3 reads TGTGCCAGCAGCTCCCGAGGGGGGGGATCACCCCTCCACTTT. Supplemented by reference TRBV7-6 and TRBJ1-6, the full variable domain reads GAGVSQSPRYKVTKRGQDVALRCDPISGHVSLYWYRQALGQGPEFLTYFNYEAQQDKSGLPNDRFSAERPEGSISTLTIQRTEQRDSAMYRCASSSRGGGSPLHFGNGTRLTVT.

This chain uses TRBV28 with TRBJ2-7, with 16 bases identical to TRBD2. The V segment lost 6 bases and the J segment 5 bases; nucleotides outside the gene matches: 7. The CDR3 sequence is 16 residues long. Germline loops: CDR1 MDHEN, CDR2 SYDVKM. CDR3 nucleotides: TGTGCCAGCAGACGAGCCGGGACTAGCGGGAGGGACGAGCAGTACTTC. Amino acids: CASRRAGTSGRDEQYF.

The chain uses TRBV10-1 and TRBJ2-7, with TRBD2 matching over 10 bases. V gave up 6 bases and J gave up 4 bases; unmatched junction bases: 3. The CDR3 is 13 residues long. The germline CDR1 and CDR2 sequences are WNHNN and SYGVQD (reference sequence). The CDR3, as DNA: TGCGCCAGCAGCCTAGCGGGAGTTTACGAGCAGTACTTC. It is translated as CASSLAGVYEQYF.

The chain couples TRBV6-4 to TRBJ1-2; D is perhaps TRBD1 (6 bases). The germline V gene has CDR1 MRHNA and CDR2 SNTAGT. This CDR3 spans 13 amino acids. Trimming took off 5 bases at V and 4 bases at J, with 11 bases between the two ends. CDR3 bases: TGTGCCAGCAGTAGGGACACCGGCTATGGCTACACCTTC. Protein: CASSRDTGYGYTF.

This chain uses TRBV14 with TRBJ1-3; unclear D gene. Trimming cost V 1 base and J 0 bases, with 10 bases left between them. The germline V gene encodes CDR1 SGHDN and CDR2 FVKESK. The CDR3 is made up of 16 amino acids. CDR3 nucleotide sequence: TGTGCCAGCAGCCAAGGTGGAGGGATCTCTGGAAACACCATATATTTT. This gives the protein CASSQGGGISGNTIYF. Based on the CDR3 plus reference TRBV14 and TRBJ1-3, the full variable domain is EAGVTQFPSHSVIEKGQTVTLRCDPISGHDNLYWYRRVMGKEIKFLLHFVKESKQDESGMPNNRFLAERTGGTYSTLKVQPAELEDSGVYFCASSQGGGISGNTIYFGEGSWLTVV.

V is TRBV15 and J is TRBJ2-1; 11 bases align to TRBD2. V gave up 1 base and J gave up 8 bases; unmatched junction bases: 4. CDR3 length: 15 residues. Germline V gene sequence: CDR1 LNHNV, CDR2 YYDKDF (reference sequence). The chain's CDR3 is CATSRVAGGPYEQFF. CDR3 in DNA: TGTGCCACCAGCAGAGTAGCGGGAGGGCCCTATGAGCAGTTCTTC.

The count of this clone is one. The CDR3 here is CASSLDSYNEQFF. For the CDR3, the DNA is TGTGCCAGCAGCTTAGACAGTTACAATGAGCAGTTCTTC. The chain carries TRBV5-4 and TRBJ2-1; tentative D call: TRBD1 (5 bases). There are 13 residues in the CDR3. Germline V gives CDR1 SGHNT, CDR2 YYREEE (reference sequence). V was cut by 2 bases and J by 4 bases, with 7 bases left in between.